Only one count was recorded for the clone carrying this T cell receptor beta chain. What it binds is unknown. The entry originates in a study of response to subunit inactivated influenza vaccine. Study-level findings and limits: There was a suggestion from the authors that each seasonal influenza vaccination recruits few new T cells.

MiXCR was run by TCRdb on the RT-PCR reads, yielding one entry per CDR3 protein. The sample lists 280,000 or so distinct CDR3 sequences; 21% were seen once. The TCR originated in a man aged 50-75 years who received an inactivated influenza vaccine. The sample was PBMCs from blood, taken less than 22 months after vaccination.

CDR3 bases: TGCAGTGCTAGAGACCTAGCGACGGAGACCCAGTACTTC. Its translation: CSARDLATETQYF. V and J are TRBV20-1 and TRBJ2-5; the D gene is possibly TRBD2 (6 bases). The V gene's germline CDR1 is DFQATT and CDR2 SNEGSKA (reference sequence). Trimming removed 0 bases from V and 5 bases from J, with 10 bases in between. The CDR3 length is 13 residues.